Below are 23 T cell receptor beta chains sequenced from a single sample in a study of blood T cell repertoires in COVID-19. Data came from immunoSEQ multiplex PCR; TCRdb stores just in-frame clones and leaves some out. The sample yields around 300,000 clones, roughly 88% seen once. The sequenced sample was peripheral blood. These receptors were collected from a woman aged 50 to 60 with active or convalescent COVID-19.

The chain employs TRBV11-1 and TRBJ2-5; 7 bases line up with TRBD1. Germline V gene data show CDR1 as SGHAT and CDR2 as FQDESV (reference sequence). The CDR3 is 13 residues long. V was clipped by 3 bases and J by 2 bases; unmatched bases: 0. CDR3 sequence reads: CASSLGQQETQYF. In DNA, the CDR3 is TGTGCCAGCAGCTTGGGACAGCAAGAGACCCAGTACTTC. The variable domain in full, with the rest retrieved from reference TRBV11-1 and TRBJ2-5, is EAEVAQSPRYKITEKSQAVAFWCDPISGHATLYWYRQILGQGPELLVQFQDESVVDDSQLPKDRFSAERLKGVDSTLKIQPAELGDSAMYLCASSLGQQETQYFGPGTRLLVL.

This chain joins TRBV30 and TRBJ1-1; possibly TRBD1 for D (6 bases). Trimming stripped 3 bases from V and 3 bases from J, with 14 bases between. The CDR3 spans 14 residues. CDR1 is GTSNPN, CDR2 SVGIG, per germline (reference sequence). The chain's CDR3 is CAWRELGGHTEAFF. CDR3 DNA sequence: TGTGCCTGGAGAGAATTGGGGGGGCACACTGAAGCTTTCTTT.

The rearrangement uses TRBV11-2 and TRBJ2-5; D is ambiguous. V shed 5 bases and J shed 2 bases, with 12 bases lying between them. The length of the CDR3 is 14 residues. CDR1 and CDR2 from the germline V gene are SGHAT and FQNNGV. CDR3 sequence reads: CASSLTAGQETQYF. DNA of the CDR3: TGTGCCAGCAGCCTAACCGCCGGGCAAGAGACCCAGTACTTC.

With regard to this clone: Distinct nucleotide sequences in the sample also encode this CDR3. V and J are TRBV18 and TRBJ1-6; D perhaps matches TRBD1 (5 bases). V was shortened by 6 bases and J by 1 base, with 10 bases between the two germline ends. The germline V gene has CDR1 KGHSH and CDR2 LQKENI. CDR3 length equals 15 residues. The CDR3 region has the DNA TGTGCCAGCTCGCGGCAGGGATCCTATAATTCACCCCTCCACTTT. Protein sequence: CASSRQGSYNSPLHF. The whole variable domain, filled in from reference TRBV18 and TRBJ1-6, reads NAGVMQNPRHLVRRRGQEARLRCSPMKGHSHVYWYRQLPEEGLKFMVYLQKENIIDESGMPKERFSAEFPKEGPSILRIQQVVRGDSAAYFCASSRQGSYNSPLHFGNGTRLTVT.

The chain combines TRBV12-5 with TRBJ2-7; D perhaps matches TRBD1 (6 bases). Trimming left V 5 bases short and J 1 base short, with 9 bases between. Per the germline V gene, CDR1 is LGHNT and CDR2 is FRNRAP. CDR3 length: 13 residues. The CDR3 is CASGAGVSYEQYF. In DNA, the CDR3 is TGTGCTAGTGGTGCAGGGGTGTCCTACGAGCAGTACTTC.

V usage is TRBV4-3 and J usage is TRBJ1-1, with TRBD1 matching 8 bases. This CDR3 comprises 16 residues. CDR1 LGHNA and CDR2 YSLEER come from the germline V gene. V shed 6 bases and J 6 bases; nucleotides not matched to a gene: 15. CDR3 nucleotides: TGCGCCAGCAGACAGACCAATTCAGGGGGCTTCGCTGAAGCTTTCTTT. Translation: CASRQTNSGGFAEAFF.

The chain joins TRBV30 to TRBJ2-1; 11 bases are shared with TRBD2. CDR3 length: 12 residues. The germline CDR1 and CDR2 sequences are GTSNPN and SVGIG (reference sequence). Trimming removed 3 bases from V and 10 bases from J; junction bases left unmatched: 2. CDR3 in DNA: TGTGCCTGGAGCCCTAGCGGGAGGGAGCAGTTCTTC. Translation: CAWSPSGREQFF. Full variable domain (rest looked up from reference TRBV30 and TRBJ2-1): SQTIHQWPATLVQPVGSPLSLECTVEGTSNPNLYWYRQAAGRGLQLLFYSVGIGQISSEVPQNLSASRPQDRQFILSSKKLLLSDSGFYLCAWSPSGREQFFGPGTRLTVL.

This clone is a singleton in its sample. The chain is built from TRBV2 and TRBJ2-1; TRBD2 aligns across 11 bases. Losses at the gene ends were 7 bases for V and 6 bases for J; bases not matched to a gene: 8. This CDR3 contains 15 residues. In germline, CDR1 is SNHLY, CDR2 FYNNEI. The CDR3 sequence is CASTWGLADSNEQFF. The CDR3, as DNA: TGTGCCAGCACCTGGGGACTAGCGGACTCCAATGAGCAGTTCTTC.

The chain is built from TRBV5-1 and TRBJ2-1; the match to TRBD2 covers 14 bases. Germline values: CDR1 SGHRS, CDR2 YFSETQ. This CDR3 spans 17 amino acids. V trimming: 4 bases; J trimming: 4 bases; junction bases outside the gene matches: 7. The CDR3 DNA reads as TGCGCCAGCAGCGATATTTGGACTAGCGGGAGGTACAATGAGCAGTTCTTC. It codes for CASSDIWTSGRYNEQFF.

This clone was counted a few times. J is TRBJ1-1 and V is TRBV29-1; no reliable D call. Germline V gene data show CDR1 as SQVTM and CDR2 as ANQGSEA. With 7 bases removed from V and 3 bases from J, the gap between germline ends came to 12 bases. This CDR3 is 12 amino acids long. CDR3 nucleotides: TGCAGCGCTACGGGAGGGTACACTGAAGCTTTCTTT. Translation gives CSATGGYTEAFF.

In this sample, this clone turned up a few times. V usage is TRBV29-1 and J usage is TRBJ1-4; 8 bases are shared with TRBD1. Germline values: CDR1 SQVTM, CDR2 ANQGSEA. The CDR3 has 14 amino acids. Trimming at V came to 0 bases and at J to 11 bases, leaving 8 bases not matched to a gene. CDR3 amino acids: CSVEEGGTGGKLFF. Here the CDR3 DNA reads TGCAGCGTTGAAGAGGGCGGGACAGGCGGTAAACTGTTTTTT.

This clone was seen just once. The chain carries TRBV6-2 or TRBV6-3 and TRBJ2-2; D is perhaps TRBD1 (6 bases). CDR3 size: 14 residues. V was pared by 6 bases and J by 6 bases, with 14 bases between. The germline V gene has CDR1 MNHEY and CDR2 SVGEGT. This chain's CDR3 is CASSPTGSPGELFF. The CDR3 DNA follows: TGTGCCAGCAGCCCAACAGGGAGTCCCGGGGAGCTGTTTTTT.

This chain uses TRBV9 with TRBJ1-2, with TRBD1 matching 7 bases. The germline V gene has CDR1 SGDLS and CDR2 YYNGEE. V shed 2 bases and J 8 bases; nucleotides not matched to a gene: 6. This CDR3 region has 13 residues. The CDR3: CASSVQQGLGYTF. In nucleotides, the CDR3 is TGTGCCAGCAGCGTTCAACAGGGGCTCGGCTACACCTTC.

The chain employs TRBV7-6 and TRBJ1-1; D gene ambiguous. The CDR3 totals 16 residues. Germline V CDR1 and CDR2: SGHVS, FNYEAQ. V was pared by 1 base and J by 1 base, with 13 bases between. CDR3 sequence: CASSLGRLIGNTEAFF. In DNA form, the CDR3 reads TGTGCCAGCAGCTTAGGCCGATTAATCGGGAACACTGAAGCTTTCTTT.

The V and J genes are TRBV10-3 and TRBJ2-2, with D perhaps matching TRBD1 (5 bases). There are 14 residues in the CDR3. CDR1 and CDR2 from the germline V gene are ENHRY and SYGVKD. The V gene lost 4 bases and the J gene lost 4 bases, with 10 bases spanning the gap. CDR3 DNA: TGTGCCATCAGTGGTGGGGCACTCACCGGGGAGCTGTTTTTT. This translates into CAISGGALTGELFF.

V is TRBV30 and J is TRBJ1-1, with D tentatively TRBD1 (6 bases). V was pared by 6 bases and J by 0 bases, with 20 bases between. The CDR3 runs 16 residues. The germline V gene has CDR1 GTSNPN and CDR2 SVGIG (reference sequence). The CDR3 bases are TGTGCCTGTACGAAGGGAACAGGGCTTATGAACACTGAAGCTTTCTTT. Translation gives CACTKGTGLMNTEAFF.

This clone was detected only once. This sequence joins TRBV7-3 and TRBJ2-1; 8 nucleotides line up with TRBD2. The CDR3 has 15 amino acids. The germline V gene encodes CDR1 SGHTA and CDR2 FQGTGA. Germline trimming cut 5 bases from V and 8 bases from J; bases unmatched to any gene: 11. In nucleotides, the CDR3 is TGTGCCAGCAGCCCACCGGGACTAGAGTTGGATGAGCAGTTCTTC. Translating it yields CASSPPGLELDEQFF.

The CDR3 loop is CASSPQSRRDNGYTF. The CDR3 DNA is TGTGCCAGCTCCCCGCAGAGCAGAAGGGACAATGGCTACACCTTC. The chain uses TRBV18 and TRBJ1-2; a possible D gene is TRBD1 (6 bases). The CDR3 length is 15 residues. The V and J ends lost 6 bases and 6 bases respectively, with 20 bases between them. Germline CDR1 is KGHSH and CDR2 is LQKENI. The whole variable domain, filled in from reference TRBV18 and TRBJ1-2, reads NAGVMQNPRHLVRRRGQEARLRCSPMKGHSHVYWYRQLPEEGLKFMVYLQKENIIDESGMPKERFSAEFPKEGPSILRIQQVVRGDSAAYFCASSPQSRRDNGYTFGSGTRLTVV.

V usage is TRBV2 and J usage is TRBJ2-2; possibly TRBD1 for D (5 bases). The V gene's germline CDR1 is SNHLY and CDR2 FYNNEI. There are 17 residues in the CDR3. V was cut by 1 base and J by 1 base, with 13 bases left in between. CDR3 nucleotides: TGTGCCAGCAGTGAAGTGTATGCAGGGCTGAACACCGGGGAGCTGTTTTTT. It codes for CASSEVYAGLNTGELFF.

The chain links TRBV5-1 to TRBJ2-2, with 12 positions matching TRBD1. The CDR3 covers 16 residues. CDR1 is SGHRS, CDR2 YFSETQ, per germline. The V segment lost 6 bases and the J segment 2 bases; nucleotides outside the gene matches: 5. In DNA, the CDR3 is TGCGCCAGCAACCTTGGGACAGGGGGCAACACCGGGGAGCTGTTTTTT. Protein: CASNLGTGGNTGELFF.

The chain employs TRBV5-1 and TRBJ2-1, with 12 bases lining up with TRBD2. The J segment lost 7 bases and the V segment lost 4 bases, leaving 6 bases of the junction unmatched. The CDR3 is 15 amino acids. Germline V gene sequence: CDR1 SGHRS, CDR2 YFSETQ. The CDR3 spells CASSQTSGSGNEQFF. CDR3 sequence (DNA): TGCGCCAGCAGCCAGACTAGCGGGAGTGGGAATGAGCAGTTCTTC.

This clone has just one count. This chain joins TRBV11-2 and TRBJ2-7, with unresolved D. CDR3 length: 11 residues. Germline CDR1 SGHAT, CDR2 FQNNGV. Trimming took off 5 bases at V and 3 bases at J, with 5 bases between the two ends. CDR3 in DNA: TGTGCCAGCAGCGAGTACTACGAGCAGTACTTC. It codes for CASSEYYEQYF.

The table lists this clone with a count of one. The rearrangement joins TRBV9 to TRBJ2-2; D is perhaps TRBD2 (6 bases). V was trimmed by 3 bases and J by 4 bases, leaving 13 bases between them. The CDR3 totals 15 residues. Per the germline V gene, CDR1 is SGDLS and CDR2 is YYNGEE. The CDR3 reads CASSGGVVITGELFF. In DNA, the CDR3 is TGTGCCAGCAGCGGCGGGGTAGTGATCACCGGGGAGCTGTTTTTT.